These 15 T cell receptor beta chains came from one sample sequenced in a study of CD8+ T cells in alopecia areata. Sequencing templates came from extracted RNA that was reverse transcribed into cDNA. Sequencing was performed with immunoSEQ multiplex PCR; in TCRdb, only in-frame clones are kept and a portion is missing. The table lists around 210,000 clones, roughly 56% of them singletons. The specimen was CD8+ T cells sorted from blood. The receptors were sampled from a human donor in good health.

V is TRBV7-6 and J is TRBJ1-2; 7 bases are shared with TRBD1. In germline, CDR1 is SGHVS, CDR2 FNYEAQ. V lost 2 bases to trimming and J lost 6 bases; unmatched junction nucleotides: 0. The CDR3 runs to 12 residues. CDR3 amino acids: CASSLQGDGYTF. CDR3 nucleotides: TGTGCCAGCAGCTTACAGGGGGATGGCTACACCTTC.

The V and J genes are TRBV13 and TRBJ1-6; D not resolved. CDR1 is PRHDT, CDR2 FYEKMQ, per germline (reference sequence). The CDR3 is 14 amino acids. V was clipped by 4 bases and J by 7 bases, with 11 bases between them. The CDR3: CASSSGPRNSPLHF. CDR3 DNA: TGTGCCAGCAGCTCCGGTCCCAGAAATTCACCCCTCCACTTT. Looking up the rest from reference TRBV13 and TRBJ1-6 gives the full variable domain: AAGVIQSPRHLIKEKRETATLKCYPIPRHDTVYWYQQGPGQDPQFLISFYEKMQSDKGSIPDRFSAQQFSDYHSELNMSSLELGDSALYFCASSSGPRNSPLHFGNGTRLTVT.

This clone was observed a few times. The rearrangement uses TRBV28 and TRBJ2-1; tentative D call: TRBD2 (6 bases). V was clipped by 1 base and J by 6 bases, with 7 bases between them. The CDR3 totals 13 residues. CDR1 and CDR2 (germline): MDHEN, SYDVKM. The CDR3 nucleotides are TGTGCCAGCAGTTTATTGCGGGGCAATGAGCAGTTCTTC. This sequence encodes CASSLLRGNEQFF.

The rearrangement links TRBV27 to TRBJ2-7; TRBD1 matches 8 bases. This CDR3 contains 15 residues. Germline V gives CDR1 MNHEY, CDR2 SMNVEV (reference sequence). V shed 3 bases and J 6 bases; nucleotides not matched to a gene: 10. The CDR3 DNA reads TGTGCCAGCAGTTTTACAGGGGGTTCGGTGATCGAGCAGTACTTC. Its protein product is CASSFTGGSVIEQYF.

The chain joins TRBV12-5 to TRBJ2-7; D may be TRBD2 (5 bases). V lost 6 bases to trimming and J lost 4 bases, with 10 bases between them. Germline CDR1 and CDR2: LGHNT and FRNRAP. This CDR3 region has 12 residues. CDR3 nucleotides: TGTGCTAGTGGACACTCGGGGTACGAGCAGTACTTC. This translates into CASGHSGYEQYF.

For the CDR3, the DNA is TGTGCCAGCAGCTTGTGGGGGCAGGGGACTGAAGCTTTCTTT. Translation gives CASSLWGQGTEAFF. The chain uses TRBV5-4 and TRBJ1-1, with D possibly being TRBD1 (6 bases). CDR1 is SGHNT and CDR2 is YYREEE in the germline V gene (reference sequence). This CDR3 has 14 amino acids. V lost 1 base to trimming and J lost 5 bases, with 12 bases between them.

The V gene is TRBV4-1, the J gene TRBJ2-7, with TRBD2 matching over 10 bases. This CDR3 contains 17 residues. V shed 3 bases and J 4 bases; nucleotides not matched to a gene: 12. In germline, CDR1 is MGHRA, CDR2 YSYEKL. The CDR3 sequence: CASSQGPTSGDSYEQYF. The CDR3 DNA sequence: TGCGCCAGCAGCCAGGGCCCCACTAGCGGGGACTCATACGAGCAGTACTTC.

This chain connects TRBV25-1 to TRBJ1-2; possibly TRBD1 for D (6 bases). Germline CDR1 reads MGHDK; CDR2 reads SYGVNS. Trimming stripped 11 bases from V and 7 bases from J, with 11 bases between. The CDR3 sequence is 10 residues long. CDR3 sequence (DNA): TGTGCCGTGGAGGGGGGTGGCTACACCTTC. Translated: CAVEGGGYTF.

V gene TRBV29-1 combines with J gene TRBJ1-2, with TRBD1 identical over 7 bases. The ends lost 3 bases at V and 3 bases at J; junction bases unmatched: 10. CDR3 length: 15 amino acids. Germline CDR1 and CDR2: SQVTM and ANQGSEA. The CDR3: CSVDPIGGADYGYTF. CDR3 bases: TGCAGCGTTGATCCTATAGGGGGCGCAGACTATGGCTACACCTTC.

This clone has at least ten counts. This sample also contains other DNA sequences that code for the same CDR3. The rearrangement joins TRBV5-4 to TRBJ2-2; D gene ambiguous. The CDR3 covers 14 residues. CDR1 SGHNT and CDR2 YYREEE come from the germline V gene (reference sequence). With 2 bases removed from V and 7 bases from J, the gap between germline ends came to 12 bases. The CDR3 loop is CASSFGVASGELFF. CDR3 bases: TGTGCCAGCAGCTTCGGAGTCGCAAGCGGGGAGCTGTTTTTT.

The V gene is TRBV6-5, the J gene TRBJ2-1, with 9 bases matching TRBD2. The CDR3 extends over 15 amino acids. From germline, CDR1 is MNHEY and CDR2 SVGAGI. The trim removed 5 bases at V and 4 bases at J, leaving 6 bases unmatched. CDR3 sequence: CASSKRGAQYNEQFF. CDR3 coding DNA: TGTGCCAGCAGTAAGCGGGGGGCCCAGTACAATGAGCAGTTCTTC.

The chain recombines TRBV6-6 with TRBJ1-1, with D uncertain. Germline loops: CDR1 MNHNY, CDR2 SVGAGI (reference sequence). V lost 5 bases and J lost 8, with 6 bases in between. The CDR3 length is 10 residues. The CDR3 protein is CASSAREAFF. DNA for the CDR3: TGTGCCAGCAGTGCCCGAGAAGCTTTCTTT.

This clone was found many times. The rearrangement uses TRBV6-5 and TRBJ2-7, with D possibly being TRBD1 or TRBD2 (7 bases each). In germline, CDR1 is MNHEY, CDR2 SVGAGI. The CDR3 runs to 13 residues. Deletions cut 4 bases from V and 5 bases from J, with 12 bases between. The CDR3, as DNA: TGTGCCAGCAGTTTCCAGGGGGGGAACGAGCAGTACTTC. As protein: CASSFQGGNEQYF.

The chain uses TRBV2 and TRBJ1-5; D ambiguous. Germline values: CDR1 SNHLY, CDR2 FYNNEI. The CDR3 is 14 residues long. Between the trimmed V and J ends, which lost 4 bases and 0 bases, there was a span of 7 bases. The CDR3: CASSAGDSNQPQHF. The CDR3 DNA reads TGTGCCAGCAGTGCTGGGGATAGCAATCAGCCCCAGCATTTT. Variable domain in full (rest from reference TRBV2 and TRBJ1-5): EPEVTQTPSHQVTQMGQEVILRCVPISNHLYFYWYRQILGQKVEFLVSFYNNEISEKSEIFDDQFSVERPDGSNFTLKIRSTKLEDSAMYFCASSAGDSNQPQHFGDGTRLSIL.

This clone was detected once. The same CDR3 can be traced to other DNA sequences in this sample. This sequence joins TRBV6-5 and TRBJ2-3; D is undetermined. The V end was cut by 2 bases, the J end by 3 bases, with 3 bases between. The V gene's germline CDR1 is MNHEY and CDR2 SVGAGI. The CDR3 loop spans 12 amino acids. CDR3 coding DNA: TGTGCCAGCAGTTACGGAACAGATACGCAGTATTTT. This sequence encodes CASSYGTDTQYF.